This is a list of T cell receptor beta chains from one sample in a study of PD-1 blockade in classical Hodgkin lymphoma. Clones were sequenced by immunoSEQ multiplex PCR, and TCRdb holds only the in-frame ones, with some missing. The sample consists of over 50,000 clones, over 60% of them appearing once. The sample was peripheral blood mononuclear cells (PBMCs), taken before the second cycle of nivolumab. The receptors stem from a human donor with classical Hodgkin lymphoma. Both conserved end residues are part of each CDR3. The D gene is left open where the match is weak. Not all rows give a size; the values are once, few, many and, for expanded clones, a class.

>TRBJ2-7|TRBV15|NA|TRBD2
CATSRVLAGGGGEQYF
TGTGCCACCAGCAGAGTCCTAGCGGGAGGCGGAGGCGAGCAGTACTTC
>TRBJ1-5|TRBV29-1|few|NA
CSGPPGGVSNQPQHF
TGCAGCGGCCCACCCGGGGGGGTAAGCAATCAGCCCCAGCATTTT
>TRBJ1-2|TRBV6-5|NA|NA
CASRPLFYYGYTF
TGTGCCAGCAGGCCCCTTTTTTACTATGGCTACACCTTC
>TRBJ2-7|TRBV28|few|TRBD1
CASSLYDRALYEQYF
TGTGCCAGCAGTTTATATGACAGGGCCTTATACGAGCAGTACTTC
>TRBJ2-5|TRBV2|NA|NA
CASIRTASPQETQYF
TGTGCCAGCATCCGGACAGCGAGCCCCCAAGAGACCCAGTACTTC
>TRBJ1-6|TRBV15|NA|NA
CATSRGGTNSPLHF
TGTGCCACCAGCAGAGGAGGGACTAATTCACCCCTCCACTTT
>TRBJ2-6|TRBV7-2|NA|NA
CASSREAAGANVLTF
TGTGCCAGCAGCAGGGAGGCGGCTGGGGCCAACGTCCTGACTTTC
>TRBJ1-1|TRBV6-5|NA|NA
CASSYARWDTEAFF
TGTGCCAGCAGTTACGCCAGGTGGGACACTGAAGCTTTCTTT
>TRBJ2-5|TRBV14|once|NA
CASSQMWETQYF
TGTGCCAGCAGCCAAATGTGGGAGACCCAGTACTTC
>TRBJ2-2|TRBV12-5|NA|NA
CASGLGTGSGELFF
TGTGCTAGTGGTTTGGGAACAGGGTCCGGGGAGCTGTTTTTT
>TRBJ1-5|TRBV21-1|NA|NA
CASSKWSGPSNQPQHF
TGTGCCAGCAGCAAATGGTCTGGGCCCAGCAATCAGCCCCAGCATTTT
>TRBJ2-1|TRBV15|NA|TRBD2
CATSVGTSVYNEQFF
TGTGCCACCAGCGTCGGGACTAGCGTCTACAATGAGCAGTTCTTC
>TRBJ1-1|TRBV6-5|NA|NA
CASSYQNTEAFF
TGTGCCAGCAGTTATCAAAACACTGAAGCTTTCTTT
>TRBJ1-1|TRBV6-5|NA|NA
CASSYGQSTEAFF
TGTGCCAGCAGCTATGGACAATCCACTGAAGCTTTCTTT
>TRBJ1-2|TRBV7-8|NA|NA
CASSLRGSSNYGYTF
TGTGCCAGCAGCTTGAGGGGCAGCTCTAACTATGGCTACACCTTC
>TRBJ2-1|TRBV7-3|NA|NA
CASSLKGPLSYNEQFF
TGTGCCAGCAGCTTAAAGGGACCGCTCTCCTACAATGAGCAGTTCTTC
>TRBJ2-3|TRBV28|NA|NA
CASSRLGDTDTQYF
TGTGCCAGCAGTCGACTGGGGGACACAGATACGCAGTATTTT
>TRBJ2-3|TRBV7-2|NA|NA
CASSIGTGADTQYF
TGTGCCAGCAGCATTGGGACGGGGGCAGATACGCAGTATTTT
>TRBJ1-2|TRBV27|NA|NA
CASSLDVSASQAGGYTF
TGTGCCAGCAGCCTCGACGTTTCGGCTTCACAAGCGGGAGGCTACACCTTC
>TRBJ2-1|TRBV18|NA|TRBD2
CASSPPGTSGKGNEQFF
TGTGCCAGCTCACCACCTGGGACTAGCGGGAAAGGCAATGAGCAGTTCTTC
>TRBJ1-1|TRBV19|once|NA
CASSIRRGPPDTEAFF
TGTGCCAGTAGTATAAGGCGGGGCCCCCCTGACACTGAAGCTTTCTTT
>TRBJ1-1|TRBV29-1|few|NA
CSVVGQGNTEAFF
TGCAGCGTTGTAGGGCAGGGGAACACTGAAGCTTTCTTT
>TRBJ1-1|TRBV6-5|NA|NA
CASSSKMNTEAFF
TGTGCCAGCAGCTCCAAGATGAACACTGAAGCTTTCTTT
>TRBJ1-4|TRBV6-1|few|NA
CASSVYSGSNEKLFF
TGTGCCAGCAGTGTATATTCAGGGTCTAATGAAAAACTGTTTTTT
>TRBJ1-2|TRBV19|medium-sized|TRBD1
CASIRTGGEVSGYTF
TGTGCCAGTATACGGACAGGGGGCGAGGTTTCTGGCTACACCTTC
>TRBJ1-5|TRBV10-3|NA|NA
CAISDSFDQPQHF
TGTGCCATCAGTGACAGCTTTGATCAGCCCCAGCATTTT
>TRBJ2-3|TRBV6-5|NA|NA
CASSYSSGGAGTQYF
TGTGCCAGCAGTTACTCTTCCGGGGGCGCGGGTACGCAGTATTTT
>TRBJ1-2|TRBV30|NA|NA
CAWSAGGGYTF
TGTGCCTGGAGTGCGGGCGGGGGCTACACCTTC
>TRBJ2-7|TRBV5-6|NA|NA
CASSLRYEQYF
TGTGCCAGCAGCTTGCGGTACGAGCAGTACTTC
>TRBJ1-1|TRBV28|NA|NA
CASSAFLSKDTEAFF
TGTGCCAGCAGTGCATTCCTTTCAAAGGACACTGAAGCTTTCTTT
>TRBJ2-7|TRBV5-1|NA|TRBD2
CASRFGLDYSYEQYF
TGCGCCAGCAGATTCGGACTAGACTACTCCTACGAGCAGTACTTC
>TRBJ2-7|TRBV11-2|NA|NA
CASSLARQESYYEQYF
TGTGCCAGCAGCTTAGCGCGACAGGAGAGTTACTACGAGCAGTACTTC
>TRBJ2-1|TRBV30|NA|NA
CAWKLLSSEQFF
TGTGCCTGGAAGTTACTCTCTAGTGAGCAGTTCTTC
>TRBJ1-5|TRBV28|NA|NA
CASGYLGAPQPQHF
TGTGCCAGCGGATACTTGGGGGCTCCTCAGCCCCAGCATTTT
>TRBJ2-7|TRBV6-1|once|NA
CASSEGGREQQYF
TGTGCCAGCAGTGAAGGGGGCAGGGAACAGCAGTACTTC
>TRBJ1-3|TRBV15|NA|TRBD1
CATSPDRDPGNTIYF
TGTGCCACCAGTCCCGACAGGGACCCTGGAAACACCATATATTTT
>TRBJ2-2|TRBV7-2|NA|NA
CASSSRVTGELFF
TGTGCCAGCAGCTCCAGGGTCACCGGGGAGCTGTTTTTT
>TRBJ1-6|TRBV30|NA|TRBD1
CAWGRTGANNSPLHF
TGTGCCTGGGGAAGGACAGGGGCAAATAATTCACCCCTCCACTTT
>TRBJ1-1|TRBV27|NA|NA
CASSSAGWTEAFF
TGTGCCAGCAGTTCAGCGGGGTGGACTGAAGCTTTCTTT
>TRBJ2-7|TRBV7-9|NA|NA
CASSLGETGAQYF
TGTGCCAGCAGCTTGGGCGAAACAGGAGCGCAGTACTTC